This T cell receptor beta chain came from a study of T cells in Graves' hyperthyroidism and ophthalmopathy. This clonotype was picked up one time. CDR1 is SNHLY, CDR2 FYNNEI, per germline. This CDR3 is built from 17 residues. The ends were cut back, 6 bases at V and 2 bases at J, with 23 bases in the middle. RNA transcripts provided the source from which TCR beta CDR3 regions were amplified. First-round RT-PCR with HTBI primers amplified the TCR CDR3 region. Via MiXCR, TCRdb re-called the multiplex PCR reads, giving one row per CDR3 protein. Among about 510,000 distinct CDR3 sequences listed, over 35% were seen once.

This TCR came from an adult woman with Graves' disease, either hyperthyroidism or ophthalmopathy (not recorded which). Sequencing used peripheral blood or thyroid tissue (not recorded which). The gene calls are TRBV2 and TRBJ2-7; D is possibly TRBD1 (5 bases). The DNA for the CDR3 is TGTGCCAGCAGCTCCCGACGACAGAGCGAAGGTCCCTACGAGCAGTACTTC. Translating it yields CASSSRRQSEGPYEQYF. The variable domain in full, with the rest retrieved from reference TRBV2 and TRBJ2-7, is EPEVTQTPSHQVTQMGQEVILRCVPISNHLYFYWYRQILGQKVEFLVSFYNNEISEKSEIFDDQFSVERPDGSNFTLKIRSTKLEDSAMYFCASSSRRQSEGPYEQYFGPGTRLTVT.